A single TCR beta chain is shown here with its context. This record comes from a study of blood T cell repertoires in COVID-19. Turning to the study itself: The origin of the acute and convalescent COVID-19 samples was the United States, Italy and Spain. Sources were T cells, B-cell-depleted T cells, or PBMCs; the material itself was cDNA or gDNA.

In the study's own analysis: Reference gene primer amplification yielded estimated nucleated cell counts. Sequencing used immunoSEQ multiplex PCR; TCRdb keeps in-frame clones, though not all of them. That table supplies the V and J calls and clone size; D and trimming were determined from the DNA. The sample carries 150,000 to 200,000 clones, approximately 80% recorded once. CDR1 is SQVTM and CDR2 is ANQGSEA in the germline V gene. Trimming took 5 bases from V and 0 from J, leaving 9 bases between them. CDR3 length equals 13 residues. The clonotype was recovered from a woman aged 45-60 years with active or convalescent COVID-19. Material for sequencing was peripheral blood. V gene TRBV29-1 combines with J gene TRBJ2-3; D might be TRBD1 (5 bases). The CDR3 nucleotides are TGCAGCGTTCGTGCAGGGAGCACAGATACGCAGTATTTT. It codes for CSVRAGSTDTQYF.